This passage covers 18 T cell receptor beta chains from one sample sequenced in a study of identifying expanded T cells in peripheral blood. This table comes from immunoSEQ multiplex PCR, and its TCRdb copy is limited to in-frame clones, with some not included. In the table there are 60,000 to 65,000 clones, approximately 83% of which are singletons. The sequencing sample was made of blood. Receptors originate from a person between 18 and 75 years old in good health.

This clone appeared many times. In DNA form, the CDR3 reads TGTGCCAGCAGCTTATATGGGACAGGGGTAGGCACTGAAGCTTTCTTT. Its translation: CASSLYGTGVGTEAFF. This chain links TRBV7-2 with TRBJ1-1; 10 nucleotides line up with TRBD1. Per the germline V gene, CDR1 is SGHTA and CDR2 is FQGNSA. Trimming cost V 2 bases and J 4 bases; bases outside gene matches: 7. This CDR3 has 16 residues.

This clone is a singleton in its sample. The chain uses TRBV7-2 and TRBJ2-7; the D gene is possibly TRBD2 (5 bases). Germline lookup yields CDR1 SGHTA and CDR2 FQGNSA. This CDR3 is built from 13 residues. The ends were cut back, 5 bases at V and 4 bases at J, with 12 bases in the middle. CDR3 sequence (DNA): TGTGCCAGCAGCCTACCCAGGAGGTACGAGCAGTACTTC. Its translation is CASSLPRRYEQYF.

CDR3 coding DNA: TGCAGCGTTGGAGCCGGCGTTCATCAGCCCCAGCATTTT. This encodes CSVGAGVHQPQHF. V usage is TRBV29-1 and J usage is TRBJ1-5; D unresolved. V was pared by 4 bases and J by 5 bases, with 12 bases between. This CDR3 contains 13 residues. Germline CDR1 and CDR2: SQVTM and ANQGSEA.

This clone was recorded only once. The rearrangement joins TRBV19 to TRBJ2-7; TRBD2 matches 8 bases. CDR3 length: 15 amino acids. CDR1 and CDR2 (germline): LNHDA, SQIVND (reference sequence). Trimming took 9 bases from V and 0 from J; bases not matched to a gene: 10. The CDR3 nucleotides are TGTGCCAGCCCCGGGGGACTAGAGGGCTCCTACGAGCAGTACTTC. This codes for CASPGGLEGSYEQYF.

The rearrangement uses TRBV9 and TRBJ1-6; possible D gene TRBD1, 5 bases. There are 15 residues in the CDR3. CDR1 SGDLS and CDR2 YYNGEE come from the germline V gene. The V and J ends lost 0 bases and 8 bases respectively, with 12 bases between them. CDR3 sequence reads: CASSVGGLRDSPLHF. The CDR3 coding sequence is TGTGCCAGCAGCGTAGGAGGACTCAGGGATTCACCCCTCCACTTT.

V is TRBV19 and J is TRBJ1-5, with D possibly being TRBD1 (5 bases). This CDR3 spans 13 amino acids. Trimming took off 8 bases at V and 7 bases at J, with 15 bases between the two ends. Germline loops: CDR1 LNHDA, CDR2 SQIVND (reference sequence). Here the CDR3 DNA reads TGTGCCAGTGCGTATGGGGGTCAGCAGCCCCAGCATTTT. This gives the protein CASAYGGQQPQHF.

V and J are TRBV6-6 and TRBJ1-2, with D unclear. This CDR3 spans 12 amino acids. The V and J ends lost 6 bases and 8 bases respectively, with 13 bases between them. CDR1 and CDR2 (germline): MNHNY, SVGAGI (reference sequence). The CDR3 here is CASSDGLYGYTF. As DNA, the CDR3 is TGTGCCAGCAGCGATGGACTGTACGGCTACACCTTC.

J is TRBJ1-2 and V is TRBV18; D remains ambiguous. The germline CDR1 and CDR2 sequences are KGHSH and LQKENI. CDR3 length: 14 amino acids. Deletions cut 1 base from V and 3 bases from J, with 9 bases between. The CDR3 protein is CASSPLEGYYGYTF. The CDR3 nucleotides read TGTGCCAGCTCACCACTGGAGGGATACTATGGCTACACCTTC.

The CDR3 sequence: CAGQTGPVYGYTF. In DNA, the CDR3 is TGTGCCGGACAGACAGGGCCGGTCTATGGCTACACCTTC. This chain joins TRBV2 and TRBJ1-2, with TRBD1 matching 7 bases. The CDR3 covers 13 residues. The junction had 10 bases not matched to a gene; V was cut back by 11 bases and J by 4 bases. Germline V gene data show CDR1 as SNHLY and CDR2 as FYNNEI.

The genes are TRBV5-5 and TRBJ1-1; a possible D gene is TRBD1 (6 bases). The V end was cut by 4 bases, the J end by 1 base, with 11 bases between. Germline V gives CDR1 SGHKS, CDR2 YYEKEE (reference sequence). This CDR3 has 14 amino acids. Here the CDR3 reads CASSPDRGNTEAFF. In DNA, the CDR3 is TGTGCCAGCAGCCCGGACAGAGGGAACACTGAAGCTTTCTTT. Together with reference TRBV5-5 and TRBJ1-1, the CDR3 gives the full variable domain: DAGVTQSPTHLIKTRGQQVTLRCSPISGHKSVSWYQQVLGQGPQFIFQYYEKEERGRGNFPDRFSARQFPNYSSELNVNALLLGDSALYLCASSPDRGNTEAFFGQGTRLTVV.

This chain links TRBV6-1 with TRBJ2-5; tentative D call: TRBD1 (6 bases). The CDR3 consists of 15 residues. Trimming took off 7 bases at V and 4 bases at J, with 19 bases between the two ends. Germline values: CDR1 MNHNS, CDR2 SASEGT. The CDR3 here is CASTTNPGQRETQYF. CDR3 nucleotides: TGTGCCAGCACTACGAACCCCGGACAGAGAGAGACCCAGTACTTC.

The rearrangement joins TRBV5-6 to TRBJ2-1; D remains ambiguous. With 0 bases removed from V and 0 bases from J, the gap between germline ends came to 10 bases. CDR3 length: 16 residues. Germline values: CDR1 SGHDT, CDR2 YYEEEE. The CDR3 DNA reads TGTGCCAGCAGCTTGGGACGATTAAGCTCCTACAATGAGCAGTTCTTC. Protein sequence: CASSLGRLSSYNEQFF.

The chain is built from TRBV11-3 and TRBJ1-2; tentatively, D is TRBD1 (6 bases). The V end lost 0 bases, the J end lost 3 bases, and 14 bases lay between the germline ends. Germline-derived CDR1 and CDR2 are SGHNT and YENEEA. This CDR3 is 16 amino acids long. CDR3 sequence: CASSLEGWGPDYGYTF. CDR3 sequence (DNA): TGTGCCAGCAGCTTAGAAGGCTGGGGGCCAGACTATGGCTACACCTTC.

This clone is a singleton in its sample. The chain joins TRBV2 to TRBJ1-2, with 8 bases aligning to TRBD1. Germline V gives CDR1 SNHLY, CDR2 FYNNEI. The CDR3 has 14 amino acids. Trimming removed 8 bases from V and 8 bases from J; junction bases left unmatched: 13. CDR3 sequence reads: CASGRQGTVDGYTF. CDR3 coding DNA: TGTGCCAGCGGTAGACAGGGGACAGTTGACGGCTACACCTTC.

The rearrangement joins TRBV30 to TRBJ1-6; D unclear. Trimming took off 0 bases at V and 6 bases at J, with 15 bases between the two ends. CDR1 GTSNPN and CDR2 SVGIG come from the germline V gene (reference sequence). The CDR3 totals 16 residues. The CDR3 sequence is CAWSVNVGKGNSPLHF. CDR3 sequence (DNA): TGTGCCTGGAGTGTAAACGTGGGGAAGGGTAATTCACCCCTCCACTTT.

The chain employs TRBV6-6 and TRBJ2-7; 8 nucleotides match TRBD1. This CDR3 is 12 amino acids long. V lost 5 bases and J lost 6; bases outside the gene matches: 3. Germline lookup yields CDR1 MNHNY and CDR2 SVGAGI (reference sequence). CDR3 sequence reads: CASSRQGTEQYF. In DNA, the CDR3 is TGTGCCAGCAGTCGACAGGGGACCGAGCAGTACTTC.

This chain uses TRBV7-2 with TRBJ2-1; D may be TRBD1 (5 bases). V was clipped by 5 bases and J by 4 bases, with 9 bases between them. The V gene's germline CDR1 is SGHTA and CDR2 FQGNSA. The CDR3 spans 13 residues. The CDR3 reads CASSAGMYNEQFF. The CDR3 coding sequence is TGTGCCAGCAGCGCAGGGATGTACAATGAGCAGTTCTTC.

This clone appeared a single time. The chain is built from TRBV6-1 and TRBJ2-1, with a tentative D call TRBD2 (6 bases). The CDR3 has 12 residues. V was pared by 6 bases and J by 6 bases, with 9 bases between. Germline V CDR1 and CDR2: MNHNS, SASEGT. CDR3 bases: TGTGCCAGCAGCGGGACTCCCAATGAGCAGTTCTTC. Its translation is CASSGTPNEQFF.